A selection of T cell receptor beta chains follows, all from one sample in a study of cytomegalovirus exposure and HLA in healthy donors. Repertoires were generated with immunoSEQ multiplex PCR, while TCRdb's copy carries only in-frame clones and drops some. Among 200,000 to 250,000 clones listed, roughly 88% were seen once. The sequencing sample was made of PBMCs. All receptors derive from a woman in her twenties or thirties in good health and CMV-seropositive. Both conserved end residues are part of each CDR3. D genes are given only for firm matches. The size entry is marked missing in some rows and otherwise reads once, few, many or a size class.

V gene: TRBV4-2
D gene: -
J gene: TRBJ1-5
clone size: -
CDR3 protein: CASSRSPLSGSNQPQHF
CDR3 DNA: TGTGCCAGCAGCCGCTCCCCCCTTAGTGGTAGCAATCAGCCCCAGCATTTT

V gene: TRBV11-2
D gene: -
J gene: TRBJ2-1
clone size: -
CDR3 protein: CASSLILSNEQFF
CDR3 DNA: TGTGCCAGCAGCTTAATTCTTAGTAATGAGCAGTTCTTC

V gene: TRBV6-1
D gene: TRBD1
J gene: TRBJ1-5
clone size: few
CDR3 protein: CASSGTGGNQPQHF
CDR3 DNA: TGTGCCAGCAGTGGGACAGGGGGCAATCAGCCCCAGCATTTT

V gene: TRBV4-3
D gene: -
J gene: TRBJ1-1
clone size: -
CDR3 protein: CASSQARFVNTEAFF
CDR3 DNA: TGCGCCAGCAGCCAAGCTCGGTTCGTGAACACTGAAGCTTTCTTT

V gene: TRBV6-1
D gene: -
J gene: TRBJ2-7
clone size: -
CDR3 protein: CASSEAENYEQYF
CDR3 DNA: TGTGCCAGCAGTGAAGCAGAGAACTACGAGCAGTACTTC

V gene: TRBV5-1
D gene: TRBD1
J gene: TRBJ2-2
clone size: -
CDR3 protein: CASNLAPTGAQGGELFF
CDR3 DNA: TGCGCCAGCAACTTGGCTCCGACAGGGGCGCAAGGCGGGGAGCTGTTTTTT

V gene: TRBV27
D gene: -
J gene: TRBJ2-2
clone size: -
CDR3 protein: CASSLLSGELFF
CDR3 DNA: TGTGCCAGCAGTTTATTATCTGGGGAGCTGTTTTTT

V gene: TRBV5-1
D gene: TRBD1
J gene: TRBJ1-1
clone size: -
CDR3 protein: CASSTGQGAWGTFF
CDR3 DNA: TGCGCCAGCAGCACGGGACAGGGAGCCTGGGGAACTTTCTTT

V gene: TRBV2
D gene: -
J gene: TRBJ2-5
clone size: -
CDR3 protein: CASRRTAQETQYF
CDR3 DNA: TGTGCCAGCAGGCGGACAGCCCAAGAGACCCAGTACTTC

V gene: TRBV27
D gene: -
J gene: TRBJ1-5
clone size: -
CDR3 protein: CASSFKGHNQPQHF
CDR3 DNA: TGTGCCAGCAGTTTTAAGGGGCACAATCAGCCCCAGCATTTT

V gene: TRBV4-1
D gene: TRBD2
J gene: TRBJ2-7
clone size: -
CDR3 protein: CASSQAGGRDEQYF
CDR3 DNA: TGCGCCAGCAGCCAAGCGGGGGGACGGGACGAGCAGTACTTC

V gene: TRBV29-1
D gene: TRBD2
J gene: TRBJ2-1
clone size: -
CDR3 protein: CSGDATTSAGEQFF
CDR3 DNA: TGCAGCGGGGATGCTACTACTAGCGCGGGTGAGCAGTTCTTC

V gene: TRBV27
D gene: -
J gene: TRBJ1-1
clone size: -
CDR3 protein: CASGRNTEAFF
CDR3 DNA: TGTGCCAGCGGCCGGAACACTGAAGCTTTCTTT

V gene: TRBV4-2
D gene: TRBD1
J gene: TRBJ2-3
clone size: -
CDR3 protein: CASSLGQGPDTQYF
CDR3 DNA: TGTGCCAGCAGCCTGGGACAGGGACCAGATACGCAGTATTTT

V gene: TRBV9
D gene: -
J gene: TRBJ2-5
clone size: few
CDR3 protein: CASSVGDSGVAETQYF
CDR3 DNA: TGTGCCAGCAGCGTAGGGGATTCAGGGGTGGCAGAGACCCAGTACTTC

V gene: TRBV7-9
D gene: -
J gene: TRBJ2-5
clone size: -
CDR3 protein: CASSNIDVGAVTQYF
CDR3 DNA: TGTGCCAGCAGCAACATCGACGTCGGCGCGGTGACCCAGTACTTC

V gene: TRBV4-2
D gene: -
J gene: TRBJ1-1
clone size: once
CDR3 protein: CASSRGGNTEAFF
CDR3 DNA: TGTGCCAGCAGCCGCGGGGGGAACACTGAAGCTTTCTTT

V gene: TRBV19
D gene: -
J gene: TRBJ1-3
clone size: -
CDR3 protein: CASSIIGGSGNTIYF
CDR3 DNA: TGTGCCAGTAGTATCATAGGGGGATCTGGAAACACCATATATTTT